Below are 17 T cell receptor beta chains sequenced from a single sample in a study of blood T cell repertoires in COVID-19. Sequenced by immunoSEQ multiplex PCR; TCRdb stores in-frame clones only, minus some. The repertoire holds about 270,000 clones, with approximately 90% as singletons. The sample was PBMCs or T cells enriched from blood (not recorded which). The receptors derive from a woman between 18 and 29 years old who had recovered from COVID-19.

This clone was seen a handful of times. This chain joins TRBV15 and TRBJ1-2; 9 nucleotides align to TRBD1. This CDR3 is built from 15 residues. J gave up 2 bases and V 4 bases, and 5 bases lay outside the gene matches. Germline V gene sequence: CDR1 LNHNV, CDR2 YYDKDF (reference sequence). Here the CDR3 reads CATSNSGTGNYGYTF. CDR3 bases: TGTGCCACCAGCAACTCCGGGACAGGGAACTATGGCTACACCTTC.

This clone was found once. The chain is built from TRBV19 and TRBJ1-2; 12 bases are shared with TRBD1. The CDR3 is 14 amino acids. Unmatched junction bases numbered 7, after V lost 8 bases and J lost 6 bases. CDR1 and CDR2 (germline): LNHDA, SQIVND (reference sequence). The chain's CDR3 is CASGDRGRSNGYTF. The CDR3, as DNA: TGTGCCAGTGGGGACAGGGGGCGATCTAATGGCTACACCTTC.

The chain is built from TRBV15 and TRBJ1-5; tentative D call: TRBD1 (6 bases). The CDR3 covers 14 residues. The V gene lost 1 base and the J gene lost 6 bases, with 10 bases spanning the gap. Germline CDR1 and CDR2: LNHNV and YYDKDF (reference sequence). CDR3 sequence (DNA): TGTGCCACCAGCAGAGTTACAGGGCTTCAGCCCCAGCATTTT. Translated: CATSRVTGLQPQHF.

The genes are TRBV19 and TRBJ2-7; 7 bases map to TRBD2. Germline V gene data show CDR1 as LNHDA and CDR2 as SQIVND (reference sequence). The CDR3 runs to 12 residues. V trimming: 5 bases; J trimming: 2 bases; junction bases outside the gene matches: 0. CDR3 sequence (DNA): TGTGCCAGTAGTGCGGGAGCCTACGAGCAGTACTTC. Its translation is CASSAGAYEQYF.

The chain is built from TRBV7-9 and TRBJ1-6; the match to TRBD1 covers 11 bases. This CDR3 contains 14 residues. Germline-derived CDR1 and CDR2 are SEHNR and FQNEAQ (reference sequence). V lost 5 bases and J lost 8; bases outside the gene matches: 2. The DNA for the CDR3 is TGTGCCAGCAGCCGGACAGGGGGCGATTCACCCCTCCACTTT. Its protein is CASSRTGGDSPLHF.

CDR3 residues: CASRLGTGGLYGYTF. The CDR3 bases are TGTGCCAGTAGACTCGGGACAGGGGGATTGTATGGCTACACCTTC. V usage is TRBV19 and J usage is TRBJ1-2; 11 positions agree with TRBD1. The CDR3 has 15 residues. Germline CDR1 reads LNHDA; CDR2 reads SQIVND (reference sequence). Losses at the gene ends were 6 bases for V and 5 bases for J; bases not matched to a gene: 8.

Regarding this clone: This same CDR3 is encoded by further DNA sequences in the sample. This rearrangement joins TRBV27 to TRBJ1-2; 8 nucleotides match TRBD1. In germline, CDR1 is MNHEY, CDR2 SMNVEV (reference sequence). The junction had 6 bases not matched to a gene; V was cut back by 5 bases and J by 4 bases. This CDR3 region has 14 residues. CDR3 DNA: TGTGCCAGCAGTCTCAGGGGGCGCGGCTATGGCTACACCTTC. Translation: CASSLRGRGYGYTF.

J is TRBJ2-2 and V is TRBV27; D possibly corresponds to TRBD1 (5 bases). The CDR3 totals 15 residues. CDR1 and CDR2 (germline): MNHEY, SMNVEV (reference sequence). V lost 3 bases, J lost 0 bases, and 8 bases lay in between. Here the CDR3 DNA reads TGTGCCAGCAGTTTTGTAGGGGCGAACACCGGGGAGCTGTTTTTT. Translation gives CASSFVGANTGELFF.

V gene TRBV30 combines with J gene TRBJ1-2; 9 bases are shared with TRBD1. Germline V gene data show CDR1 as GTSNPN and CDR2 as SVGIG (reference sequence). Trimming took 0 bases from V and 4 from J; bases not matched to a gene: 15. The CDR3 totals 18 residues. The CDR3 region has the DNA TGTGCCTGGAGTGTATTTGTCTCAGTCGGGACAGGGCTCTATGGCTACACCTTC. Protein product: CAWSVFVSVGTGLYGYTF. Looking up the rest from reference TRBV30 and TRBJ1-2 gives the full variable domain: SQTIHQWPATLVQPVGSPLSLECTVEGTSNPNLYWYRQAAGRGLQLLFYSVGIGQISSEVPQNLSASRPQDRQFILSSKKLLLSDSGFYLCAWSVFVSVGTGLYGYTFGSGTRLTVV.

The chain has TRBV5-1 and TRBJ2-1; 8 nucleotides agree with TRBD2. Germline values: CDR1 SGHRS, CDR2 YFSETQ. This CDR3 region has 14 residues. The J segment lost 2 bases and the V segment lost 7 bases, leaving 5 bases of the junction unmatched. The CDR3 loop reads CASHTGGAYNEQFF. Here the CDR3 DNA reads TGCGCCAGCCACACCGGGGGGGCCTACAATGAGCAGTTCTTC.

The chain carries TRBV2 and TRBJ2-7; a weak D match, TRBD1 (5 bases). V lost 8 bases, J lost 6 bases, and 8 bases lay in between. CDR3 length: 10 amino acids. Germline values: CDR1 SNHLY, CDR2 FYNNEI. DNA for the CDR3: TGTGCCAGCTTAGGGGTCGAGCAGTACTTC. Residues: CASLGVEQYF.

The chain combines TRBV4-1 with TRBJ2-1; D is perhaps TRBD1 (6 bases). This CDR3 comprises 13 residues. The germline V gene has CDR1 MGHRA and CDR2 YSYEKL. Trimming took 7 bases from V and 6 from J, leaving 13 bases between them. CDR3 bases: TGCGCCAGCAAAACAGGGAATAGCAATGAGCAGTTCTTC. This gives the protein CASKTGNSNEQFF.

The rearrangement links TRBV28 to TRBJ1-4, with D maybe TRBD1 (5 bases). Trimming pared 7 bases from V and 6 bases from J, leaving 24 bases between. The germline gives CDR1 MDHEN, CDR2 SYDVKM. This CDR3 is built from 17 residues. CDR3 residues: CASTSGETGAPDEKLFF. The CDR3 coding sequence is TGTGCCAGCACCTCGGGGGAAACAGGCGCACCTGATGAAAAACTGTTTTTT.

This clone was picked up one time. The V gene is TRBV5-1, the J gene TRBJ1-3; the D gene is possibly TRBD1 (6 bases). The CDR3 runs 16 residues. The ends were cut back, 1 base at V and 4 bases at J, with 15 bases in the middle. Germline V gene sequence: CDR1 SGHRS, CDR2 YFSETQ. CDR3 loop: CASSLMGQGKGNTIYF. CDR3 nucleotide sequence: TGCGCCAGCAGCTTGATGGGGCAGGGGAAAGGAAACACCATATATTTT. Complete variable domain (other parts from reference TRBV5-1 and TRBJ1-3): KAGVTQTPRYLIKTRGQQVTLSCSPISGHRSVSWYQQTPGQGLQFLFEYFSETQRNKGNFPGRFSGRQFSNSRSEMNVSTLELGDSALYLCASSLMGQGKGNTIYFGEGSWLTVV.

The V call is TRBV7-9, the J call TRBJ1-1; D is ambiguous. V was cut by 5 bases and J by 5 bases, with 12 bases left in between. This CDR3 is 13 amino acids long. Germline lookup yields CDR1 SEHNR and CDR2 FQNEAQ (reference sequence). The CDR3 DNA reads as TGTGCCAGCAGCCTCGGGGTGTGGACTGAAGCTTTCTTT. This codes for CASSLGVWTEAFF. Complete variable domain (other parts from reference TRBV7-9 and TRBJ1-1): DTGVSQNPRHKITKRGQNVTFRCDPISEHNRLYWYRQTLGQGPEFLTYFQNEAQLEKSRLLSDRFSAERPKGSFSTLEIQRTEQGDSAMYLCASSLGVWTEAFFGQGTRLTVV.

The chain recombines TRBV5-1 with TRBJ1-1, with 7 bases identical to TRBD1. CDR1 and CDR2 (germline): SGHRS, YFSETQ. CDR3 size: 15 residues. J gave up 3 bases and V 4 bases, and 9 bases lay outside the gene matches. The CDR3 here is CASSPYRGTDTEAFF. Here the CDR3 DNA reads TGCGCCAGCAGCCCGTACAGGGGAACGGACACTGAAGCTTTCTTT.

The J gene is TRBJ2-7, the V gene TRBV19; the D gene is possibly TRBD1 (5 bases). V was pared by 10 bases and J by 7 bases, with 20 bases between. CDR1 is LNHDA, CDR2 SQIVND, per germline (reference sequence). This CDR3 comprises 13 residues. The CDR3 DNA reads TGTGCCACCTCATTGGTAGGGGTGGATGAGCAGTACTTC. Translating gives CATSLVGVDEQYF.